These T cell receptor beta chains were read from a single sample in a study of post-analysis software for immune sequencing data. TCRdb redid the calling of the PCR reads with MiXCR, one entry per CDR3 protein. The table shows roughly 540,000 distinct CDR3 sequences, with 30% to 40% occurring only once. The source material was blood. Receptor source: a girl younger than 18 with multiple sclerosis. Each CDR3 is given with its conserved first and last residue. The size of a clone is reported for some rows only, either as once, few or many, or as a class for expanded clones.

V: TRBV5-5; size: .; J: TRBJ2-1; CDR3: CASSFLRGSSYNEQFF
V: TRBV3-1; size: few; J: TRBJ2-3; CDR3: CASSQYSDTQYF
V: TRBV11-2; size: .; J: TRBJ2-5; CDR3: CAGSLDRVETQYF
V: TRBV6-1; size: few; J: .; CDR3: CASSESGRFEQYF
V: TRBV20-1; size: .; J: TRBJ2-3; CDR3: CSVERGLTDTQYF
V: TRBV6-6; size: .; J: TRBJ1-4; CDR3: CASSYLRSMEEKLFF
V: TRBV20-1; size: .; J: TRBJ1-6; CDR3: CSASLGAGGAKNSPLHF
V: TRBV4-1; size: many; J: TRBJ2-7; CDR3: CASSPRDPPTIYEQYF
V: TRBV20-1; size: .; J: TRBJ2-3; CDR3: CSARVPGTSGGLRGDTQYF
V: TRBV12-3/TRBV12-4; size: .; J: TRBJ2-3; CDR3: CASSRKGDTQYF
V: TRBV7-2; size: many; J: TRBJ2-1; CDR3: CASSLISGAVSYNEQFF
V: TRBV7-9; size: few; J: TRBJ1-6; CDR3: CASSLTGQINSPLHF
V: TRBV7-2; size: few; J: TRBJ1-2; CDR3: CASTIDPQFGYTF
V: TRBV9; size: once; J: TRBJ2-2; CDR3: CASSVDRGVTGELFF
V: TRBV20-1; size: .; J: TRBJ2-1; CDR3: CSARERVAADEQFF
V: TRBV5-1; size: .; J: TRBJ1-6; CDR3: CASSLGVSSYNSPLHF
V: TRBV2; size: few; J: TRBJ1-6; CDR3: CASSERLTSNSPLHF
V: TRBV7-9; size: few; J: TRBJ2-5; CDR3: CASSLGQEQRQETQYF
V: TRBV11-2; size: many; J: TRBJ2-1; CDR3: CASSSYGTYNEQFF
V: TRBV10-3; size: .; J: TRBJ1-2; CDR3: CAISVGGNSNYGYTF
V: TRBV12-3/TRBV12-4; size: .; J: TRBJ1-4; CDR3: CASRSVDTEKRFF
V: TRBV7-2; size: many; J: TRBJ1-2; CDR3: CASSPGRSANYGYTF
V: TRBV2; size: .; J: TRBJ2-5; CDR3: CASRWETQYF
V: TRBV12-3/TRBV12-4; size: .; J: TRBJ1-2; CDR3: CASSPRTGWEDGYTF
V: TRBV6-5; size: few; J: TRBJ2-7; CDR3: CASSTGGKVREQYF
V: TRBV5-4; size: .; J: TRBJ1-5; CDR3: CASSFRDRGRSNQPQHF